The TCR beta chain described here comes from a study of tumor-infiltrating lymphocytes in primary liver carcinoma. Study as a whole: In every tissue type, samples returned a similar yield of roughly 3.65 to 7.5 million productive TCRbeta reads. Findings of the study overall: Tumors had a significantly higher top-250-clone fraction than blood (p = 0.039). Found in all five tumor regions were only about 7.5-25% of top clones.

On this clonotype itself: Its specificity is not known.

Trimming pared 5 bases from V and 8 bases from J, leaving 16 bases between. Germline lookup yields CDR1 ENHRY and CDR2 SYGVKD. The CDR3 has 14 amino acids. Scientists recovered RNA and DNA together from about 20-30 mg of unsorted bulk tissue. From 500 ng of total RNA, TCR beta-specific cDNA was reverse-transcribed using a constant-region primer. Three nested multiplex PCR rounds of slightly modified ARM-PCR generated TCR beta libraries. Both of the initial two PCR rounds ran for nine to ten cycles and employed TRBV1-TRBV30 forward primers alongside a C-beta reverse primer. MiXCR was run by TCRdb on the multiplex PCR reads, yielding one entry per CDR3 protein. This sample has roughly 25,000 distinct CDR3 sequences, with roughly three quarters found just once.

This sequence originates from a woman in her thirties with primary liver carcinoma and hepatitis B virus infection. The sequencing input was liver tumor tissue from sampling region 5. The subset is: tumor region T5, tumor centre. The chain joins TRBV10-3 to TRBJ2-1; D remains unclear. The DNA of the CDR3 is TGTGCCATCAGTCCCACGACGACCTGCGATGAGCAGTTCTTC. It encodes CAISPTTTCDEQFF.